The TCR beta chain under discussion was sequenced for a study of blood T cell repertoires in COVID-19. Per the original methods: The assay estimated nucleated cells by amplifying reference gene primers. This table comes from immunoSEQ multiplex PCR, and its TCRdb copy is limited to in-frame clones, with some not included. That table furnishes V, J and clone size, whereas the DNA furnished D and trimming. The table has some 120,000 clones, approximately 87% seen once. The CDR3 spans 15 residues. From germline, CDR1 is MGHRA and CDR2 YSYEKL. V was pared by 2 bases and J by 0 bases, with 2 bases of the junction left unmatched.

The receptor's source is a man between 50 and 59 years old with acute or convalescent COVID-19. Sequences were obtained from peripheral blood. The chain combines TRBV4-1 with TRBJ2-3, with 7 bases aligning to TRBD2. CDR3 bases: TGCGCCAGCAGCCAACTAGCGGATAGCACAGATACGCAGTATTTT. It codes for CASSQLADSTDTQYF.